This T cell receptor beta chain was captured in a study of OX40 agonist ivuxolimab in advanced cancers. A remark on this clone: Its target is not known.

Broader study findings: On average, a greater number of expanded clones characterised CD8+ T cells relative to CD4+.

This CDR3 has 15 amino acids. V was pared by 10 bases and J by 3 bases, with 19 bases between. Germline V gives CDR1 MNHEY, CDR2 SMNVEV (reference sequence). Some clones are missing from TCRdb's copy, which holds only in-frame ones; the method was immunoSEQ multiplex PCR. The table includes around 83,000 clones, roughly nine tenths detected once. The chain couples TRBV27 to TRBJ2-1; maybe TRBD1 (6 bases). This receptor was identified in an adult with an advanced solid tumor such as melanoma, head and neck, liver or kidney cancer. The sample in question was CD4+ or CD8+ T cells sorted from blood, obtained in a trial of the OX40 agonist ivuxolimab. The CDR3 protein is CATKPPGQHYNEQFF. In DNA form, the CDR3 reads TGTGCCACCAAACCTCCGGGACAACACTACAATGAGCAGTTCTTC.